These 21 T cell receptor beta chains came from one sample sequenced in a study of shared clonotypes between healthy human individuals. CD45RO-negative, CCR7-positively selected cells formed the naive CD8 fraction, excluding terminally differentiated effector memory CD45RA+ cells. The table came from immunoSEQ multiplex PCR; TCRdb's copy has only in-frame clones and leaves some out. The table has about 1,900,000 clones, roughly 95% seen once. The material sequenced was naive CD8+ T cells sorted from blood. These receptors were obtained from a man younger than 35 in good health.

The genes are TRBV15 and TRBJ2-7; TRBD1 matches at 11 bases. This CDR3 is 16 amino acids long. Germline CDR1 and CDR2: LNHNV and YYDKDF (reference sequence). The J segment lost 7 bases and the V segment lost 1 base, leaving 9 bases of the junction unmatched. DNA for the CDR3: TGTGCCACCAGCAGAGGTGCCGGGACAGGGGGAAATGAGCAGTACTTC. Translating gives CATSRGAGTGGNEQYF. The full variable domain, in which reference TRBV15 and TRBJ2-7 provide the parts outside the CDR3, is DAMVIQNPRYQVTQFGKPVTLSCSQTLNHNVMYWYQQKSSQAPKLLFHYYDKDFNNEADTPDNFQSRRPNTSFCFLDIRSPGLGDTAMYLCATSRGAGTGGNEQYFGPGTRLTVT.

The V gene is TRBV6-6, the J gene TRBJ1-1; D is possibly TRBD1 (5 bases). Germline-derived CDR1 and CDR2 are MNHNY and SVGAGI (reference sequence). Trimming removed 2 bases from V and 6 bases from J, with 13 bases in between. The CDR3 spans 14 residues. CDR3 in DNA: TGTGCCAGCAGTTACGGGAGGGGAACGGCTGAAGCTTTCTTT. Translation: CASSYGRGTAEAFF.

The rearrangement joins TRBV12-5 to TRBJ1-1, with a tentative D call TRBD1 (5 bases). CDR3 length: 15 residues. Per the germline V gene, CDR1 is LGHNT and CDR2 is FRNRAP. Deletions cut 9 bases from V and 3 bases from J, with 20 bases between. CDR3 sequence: CASEPRRGVHTEAFF. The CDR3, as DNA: TGTGCTAGCGAGCCGCGGCGAGGGGTCCACACTGAAGCTTTCTTT.

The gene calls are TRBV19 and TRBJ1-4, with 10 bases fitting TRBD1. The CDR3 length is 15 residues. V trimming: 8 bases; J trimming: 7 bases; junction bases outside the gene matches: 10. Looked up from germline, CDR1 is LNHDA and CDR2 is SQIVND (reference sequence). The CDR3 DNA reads TGTGCCAGTGGAAGACAGGGGGCATGGGGTGAAAAACTGTTTTTT. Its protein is CASGRQGAWGEKLFF.

CDR3 sequence reads: CASSQGGQGGFTEAFF. The CDR3 nucleotides read TGCGCCAGCAGCCAAGGGGGACAGGGGGGTTTTACTGAAGCTTTCTTT. V is TRBV4-1 and J is TRBJ1-1, with 11 bases aligning to TRBD1. Germline V gives CDR1 MGHRA, CDR2 YSYEKL. Germline trimming cut 1 base from V and 5 bases from J; bases unmatched to any gene: 6. This CDR3 has 16 amino acids.

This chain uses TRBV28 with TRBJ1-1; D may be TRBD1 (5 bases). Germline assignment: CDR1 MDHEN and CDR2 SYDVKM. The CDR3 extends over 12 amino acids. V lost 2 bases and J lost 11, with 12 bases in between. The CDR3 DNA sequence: TGTGCCAGCAGTTTAAGGGGTTGGGAGGCTTTCTTT. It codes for CASSLRGWEAFF.

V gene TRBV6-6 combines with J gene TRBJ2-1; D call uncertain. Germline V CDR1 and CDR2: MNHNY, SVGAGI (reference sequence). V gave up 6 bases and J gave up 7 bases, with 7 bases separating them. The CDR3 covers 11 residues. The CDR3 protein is CASSSGNEQFF. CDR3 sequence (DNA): TGTGCCAGCAGCTCCGGTAATGAGCAGTTCTTC.

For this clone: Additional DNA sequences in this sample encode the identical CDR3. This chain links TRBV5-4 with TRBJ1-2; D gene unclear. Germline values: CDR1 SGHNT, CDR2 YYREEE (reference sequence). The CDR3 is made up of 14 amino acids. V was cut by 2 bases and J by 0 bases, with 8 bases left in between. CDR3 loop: CASSLGETNYGYTF. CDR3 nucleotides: TGTGCCAGCAGCTTAGGAGAGACTAACTATGGCTACACCTTC. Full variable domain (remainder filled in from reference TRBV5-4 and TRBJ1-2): ETGVTQSPTHLIKTRGQQVTLRCSSQSGHNTVSWYQQALGQGPQFIFQYYREEENGRGNFPPRFSGLQFPNYSSELNVNALELDDSALYLCASSLGETNYGYTFGSGTRLTVV.

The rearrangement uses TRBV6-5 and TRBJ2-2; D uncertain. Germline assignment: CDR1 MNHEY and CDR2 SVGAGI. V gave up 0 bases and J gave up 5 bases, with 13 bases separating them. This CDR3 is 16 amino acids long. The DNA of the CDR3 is TGTGCCAGCAGTTACTCGATAGGGTGGCAGACCGGGGAGCTGTTTTTT. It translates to CASSYSIGWQTGELFF.

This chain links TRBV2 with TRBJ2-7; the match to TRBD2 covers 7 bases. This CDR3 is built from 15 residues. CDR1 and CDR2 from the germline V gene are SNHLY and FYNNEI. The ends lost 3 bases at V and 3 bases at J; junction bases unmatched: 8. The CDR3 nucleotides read TGTGCCAGCAGTGAGTTGGGGGAGGGAAACTACGAGCAGTACTTC. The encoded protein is CASSELGEGNYEQYF.

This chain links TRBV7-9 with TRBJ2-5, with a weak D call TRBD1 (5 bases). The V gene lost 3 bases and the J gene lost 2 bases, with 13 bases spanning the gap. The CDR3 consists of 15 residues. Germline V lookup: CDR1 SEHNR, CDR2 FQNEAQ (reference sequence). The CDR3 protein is CASSFSLTVQETQYF. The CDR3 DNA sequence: TGTGCCAGCAGCTTCTCCTTGACAGTGCAAGAGACCCAGTACTTC.

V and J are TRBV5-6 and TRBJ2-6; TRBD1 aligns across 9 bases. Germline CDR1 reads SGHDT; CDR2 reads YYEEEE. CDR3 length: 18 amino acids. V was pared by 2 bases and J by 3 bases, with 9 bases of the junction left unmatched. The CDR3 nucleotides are TGTGCCAGCAGCTTCGGAACAGGGGGCGCGTTTGGGGCCAACGTCCTGACTTTC. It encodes CASSFGTGGAFGANVLTF. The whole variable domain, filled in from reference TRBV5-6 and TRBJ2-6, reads DAGVTQSPTHLIKTRGQQVTLRCSPKSGHDTVSWYQQALGQGPQFIFQYYEEEERQRGNFPDRFSGHQFPNYSSELNVNALLLGDSALYLCASSFGTGGAFGANVLTFGAGSRLTVL.

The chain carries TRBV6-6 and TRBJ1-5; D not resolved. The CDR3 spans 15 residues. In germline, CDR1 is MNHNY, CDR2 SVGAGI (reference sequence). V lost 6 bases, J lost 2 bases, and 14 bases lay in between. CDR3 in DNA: TGTGCCAGCAGCGAAAGTACGGAGGGCAATCAGCCCCAGCATTTT. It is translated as CASSESTEGNQPQHF.

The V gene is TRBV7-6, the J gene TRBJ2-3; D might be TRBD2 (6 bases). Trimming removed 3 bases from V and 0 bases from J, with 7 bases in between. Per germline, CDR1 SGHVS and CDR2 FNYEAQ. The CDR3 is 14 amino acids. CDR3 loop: CASSFAGSTDTQYF. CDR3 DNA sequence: TGTGCCAGCAGCTTCGCGGGAAGCACAGATACGCAGTATTTT.

The chain's CDR3 is CASSPRGGRSEAFF. CDR3 in DNA: TGTGCCAGCAGTCCGAGGGGTGGACGGTCTGAAGCTTTCTTT. This chain connects TRBV27 to TRBJ1-1; weak D call: TRBD1 (5 bases). The germline CDR1 and CDR2 sequences are MNHEY and SMNVEV (reference sequence). With 5 bases removed from V and 6 bases from J, the gap between germline ends came to 16 bases. This CDR3 has 14 residues.

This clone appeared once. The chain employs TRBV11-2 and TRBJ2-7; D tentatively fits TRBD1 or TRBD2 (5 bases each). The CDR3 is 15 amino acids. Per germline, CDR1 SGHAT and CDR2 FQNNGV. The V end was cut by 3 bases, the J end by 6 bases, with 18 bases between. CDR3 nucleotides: TGTGCCAGCAGCTTCTCTAGGGACCGCTGGGGCGAGCAGTACTTC. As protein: CASSFSRDRWGEQYF.

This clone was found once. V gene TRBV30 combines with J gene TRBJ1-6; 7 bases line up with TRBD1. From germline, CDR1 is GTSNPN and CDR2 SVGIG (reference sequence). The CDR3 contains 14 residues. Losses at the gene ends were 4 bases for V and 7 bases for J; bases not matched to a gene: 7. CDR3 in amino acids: CAWMVTGPNSPLHF. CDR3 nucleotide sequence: TGTGCCTGGATGGTGACAGGGCCAAATTCACCCCTCCACTTT.

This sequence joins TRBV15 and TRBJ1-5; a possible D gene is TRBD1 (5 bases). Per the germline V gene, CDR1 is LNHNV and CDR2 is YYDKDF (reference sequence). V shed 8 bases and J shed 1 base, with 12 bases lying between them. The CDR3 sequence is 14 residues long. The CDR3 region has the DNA TGTGCCACCGGGGTCGGGGGGAGCAATCAGCCCCAGCATTTT. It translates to CATGVGGSNQPQHF.

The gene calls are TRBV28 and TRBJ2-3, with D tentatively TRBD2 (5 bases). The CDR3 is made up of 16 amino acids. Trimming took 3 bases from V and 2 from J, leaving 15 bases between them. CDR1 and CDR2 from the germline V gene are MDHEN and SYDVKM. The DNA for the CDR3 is TGTGCCAGCAGTTTCACCGGGGTTGGAGTCACAGATACGCAGTATTTT. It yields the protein CASSFTGVGVTDTQYF.

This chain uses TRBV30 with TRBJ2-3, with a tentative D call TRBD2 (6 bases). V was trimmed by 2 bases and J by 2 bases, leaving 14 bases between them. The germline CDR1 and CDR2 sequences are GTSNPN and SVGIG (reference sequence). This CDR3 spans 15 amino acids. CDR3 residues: CAWSSYRDSTDTQYF. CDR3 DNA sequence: TGTGCCTGGAGTAGCTACCGGGACTCCACAGATACGCAGTATTTT.

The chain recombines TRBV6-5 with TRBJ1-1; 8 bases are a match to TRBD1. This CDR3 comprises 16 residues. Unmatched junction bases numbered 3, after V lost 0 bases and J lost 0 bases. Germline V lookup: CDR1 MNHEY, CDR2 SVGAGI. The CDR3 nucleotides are TGTGCCAGCAGTTACTCCCCAGGGGGCATGAACACTGAAGCTTTCTTT. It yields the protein CASSYSPGGMNTEAFF.